The 23 T cell receptor beta chains listed next were all sequenced from one sample in a study of blood T cells in healthy people across ages. Together with a sample-barcoded 5' primer, a J-beta primer mix was included in a second PCR lasting about 7 to 11 cycles. A single record per CDR3 protein comes from TCRdb applying MiXCR to the 5' RACE reads. The profile covers about 1 million distinct CDR3 sequences, with less than 50% appearing a single time and 15% to 20% taken by the ten largest. Sequencing was done on a sample of blood. The receptors were gathered from a woman aged 55-69 years in good health.

The chain links TRBV20-1 to TRBJ2-1; TRBD2 matches at 10 bases. The CDR3 consists of 14 residues. V gave up 5 bases and J gave up 5 bases; unmatched junction bases: 6. Germline CDR1 reads DFQATT; CDR2 reads SNEGSKA (reference sequence). The chain's CDR3 is CSAVRTSGNNEQFF. The CDR3 DNA is TGCAGTGCTGTTCGGACTAGCGGAAACAATGAGCAGTTCTTC.

The rearrangement links TRBV30 to TRBJ2-3; 11 nucleotides line up with TRBD1. Germline V gene lookup returns CDR1 GTSNPN and CDR2 SVGIG (reference sequence). The CDR3 is 15 amino acids. The V and J ends lost 5 bases and 4 bases, in that order; junction bases with no gene match: 8. In DNA form, the CDR3 reads TGTGCCTGGGCAACGGGACAGGGGGGGGCAGATACGCAGTATTTT. Residues: CAWATGQGGADTQYF. The full variable domain, its missing parts supplied by reference TRBV30 and TRBJ2-3, is SQTIHQWPATLVQPVGSPLSLECTVEGTSNPNLYWYRQAAGRGLQLLFYSVGIGQISSEVPQNLSASRPQDRQFILSSKKLLLSDSGFYLCAWATGQGGADTQYFGPGTRLTVL.

This rearrangement joins TRBV6-1 to TRBJ2-7; no definite D call. The ends were cut back, 0 bases at V and 0 bases at J, with 0 bases in the middle. There are 12 residues in the CDR3. CDR1 MNHNS and CDR2 SASEGT come from the germline V gene. The CDR3 here is CASSEASYEQYF. Here the CDR3 DNA reads TGTGCCAGCAGTGAAGCCTCCTACGAGCAGTACTTC.

This clonotype was found a few times. The rearrangement joins TRBV7-9 to TRBJ2-1, with D possibly called TRBD1 or TRBD2 (6 bases each). V was clipped by 5 bases and J by 9 bases, with 20 bases between them. This CDR3 contains 15 residues. The germline gives CDR1 SEHNR, CDR2 FQNEAQ (reference sequence). CDR3 in amino acids: CASSPAPPGAVEQFF. CDR3 coding DNA: TGTGCCAGCAGCCCCGCCCCTCCGGGGGCGGTTGAGCAGTTCTTC.

Turning to this clonotype: The junction shows a germline mismatch at one end, possibly a read error. This sequence joins TRBV11-2 and TRBJ1-2; 7 nucleotides line up with TRBD1. Per the germline V gene, CDR1 is SGHAT and CDR2 is FQNNGV. The CDR3 length is 14 residues. The CDR3 DNA sequence: TGTGCCAGTTGGTCTTCCGGGACAGCCTATGGTTACACCTTC. This codes for CASWSSGTAYGYTF.

The chain links TRBV5-6 to TRBJ1-1, with a possible D match to TRBD1 (5 bases). V lost 0 bases and J 6 bases, leaving 12 bases between the germline ends. The germline gives CDR1 SGHDT, CDR2 YYEEEE. There are 14 residues in the CDR3. The CDR3 DNA reads TGTGCCAGCAGCTTGGGTTGGGACCGCGCTGAAGCTTTCTTT. It encodes CASSLGWDRAEAFF.

The CDR3 here is CASSYLLAGEGNEQFF. CDR3 DNA sequence: TGTGCCAGCAGTTACCTTCTAGCGGGAGAGGGGAATGAGCAGTTCTTC. The chain couples TRBV6-5 to TRBJ2-1; TRBD2 matches at 10 bases. Trimming took 2 bases from V and 7 from J; bases not matched to a gene: 8. Germline lookup yields CDR1 MNHEY and CDR2 SVGAGI. CDR3 size: 16 residues.

This clonotype was counted once. The chain recombines TRBV11-2 with TRBJ1-3; D is possibly TRBD1 (5 bases). This CDR3 comprises 15 residues. Trimming shortened V by 3 bases and J by 0 bases, and 9 bases separated the two germline ends. Looked up from germline, CDR1 is SGHAT and CDR2 is FQNNGV. The CDR3 protein is CASSFIRGSGNTIYF. The CDR3 nucleotides read TGTGCCAGCAGCTTTATAAGGGGCTCTGGAAACACCATATATTTT.

This clonotype has a handful of counts. This rearrangement joins TRBV7-9 to TRBJ2-7, with unresolved D. The length of the CDR3 is 12 residues. V shed 5 bases and J shed 0 bases, with 5 bases lying between them. The V gene's germline CDR1 is SEHNR and CDR2 FQNEAQ (reference sequence). The CDR3 is CASSISSYEQYF. As DNA, the CDR3 is TGTGCCAGCAGCATAAGCTCCTACGAGCAGTACTTC.

This clonotype appeared a few times. The rearrangement links TRBV13 to TRBJ1-2; D is uncertain. The ends were cut back, 4 bases at V and 7 bases at J, with 10 bases in the middle. CDR1 is PRHDT, CDR2 FYEKMQ, per germline (reference sequence). This CDR3 spans 12 amino acids. In DNA, the CDR3 is TGTGCCAGCAGCTCGGGGATTCCTGGCTACACCTTC. Its protein is CASSSGIPGYTF.

This clonotype was observed a few times. The V and J genes are TRBV12-3 or TRBV12-4 and TRBJ2-7, with 10 nucleotides matching TRBD2. Germline trimming cut 6 bases from V and 3 bases from J; bases unmatched to any gene: 5. The CDR3 sequence is 14 residues long. The CDR3 loop is CASSRTSGDYEQYF. DNA for the CDR3: TGTGCCAGCAGCCGGACTAGCGGAGACTACGAGCAGTACTTC.

V gene TRBV5-1 combines with J gene TRBJ2-5; 7 nucleotides match TRBD2. The germline gives CDR1 SGHRS, CDR2 YFSETQ. The CDR3 totals 16 residues. The J segment lost 11 bases and the V segment lost 0 bases, leaving 16 bases of the junction unmatched. The CDR3 DNA reads TGCGCCAGCAGCTTGGGCAGCGGGAACTCCTACAATGAGCAGTACTTC. This translates into CASSLGSGNSYNEQYF.

J is TRBJ2-1 and V is TRBV9; 10 bases match TRBD2. The ends lost 1 base at V and 6 bases at J; junction bases unmatched: 1. The CDR3 runs 14 residues. Germline CDR1 and CDR2: SGDLS and YYNGEE. The CDR3 protein is CASSVSSGSNEQFF. Written as DNA, the CDR3 is TGTGCCAGCAGCGTATCTAGCGGGAGCAATGAGCAGTTCTTC.

This clonotype was seen a handful of times. The rearrangement joins TRBV15 to TRBJ2-5; 7 nucleotides match TRBD1. The germline gives CDR1 LNHNV, CDR2 YYDKDF (reference sequence). V shed 5 bases, J shed 2 bases, and the junction held 8 bases outside the gene matches. CDR3 length: 15 residues. CDR3 DNA sequence: TGTGCCACCAGCGGTACCCGGGACAGACAAGAGACCCAGTACTTC. Residues: CATSGTRDRQETQYF.

There are a few counts of this clonotype. This rearrangement joins TRBV20-1 to TRBJ2-3; TRBD1 might be the D (5 bases). Germline CDR1 is DFQATT and CDR2 is SNEGSKA (reference sequence). CDR3 size: 18 residues. Trimming removed 1 base from V and 0 bases from J, with 20 bases in between. CDR3 coding DNA: TGCAGTGCTAGAGGTACAGTGAGACAGTCAGCAAGCACAGATACGCAGTATTTT. It specifies CSARGTVRQSASTDTQYF.

With regard to this clonotype: A read error may account for a junction end that differs from germline. Here the CDR3 reads CAGSFVEGGNQPQHF. The CDR3 nucleotides are TGTGCCGGCAGCTTCGTCGAAGGAGGCAATCAGCCCCAGCATTTT. The genes are TRBV7-8 and TRBJ1-5; D call uncertain. The CDR3 consists of 15 residues. CDR1 and CDR2 (germline): SGHVS, FQNEAQ. The full variable domain, with the rest looked up from reference TRBV7-8 and TRBJ1-5, is GAGVSQSPRYKVAKRGQDVALRCDPISGHVSLFWYQQALGQGPEFLTYFQNEAQLDKSGLPSDRFFAERPEGSVSTLKIQRTQQEDSAVYLCAGSFVEGGNQPQHFGDGTRLSIL.

This chain joins TRBV7-8 and TRBJ1-1; possible D gene TRBD1, 6 bases. The CDR3 totals 14 residues. Deletions cut 3 bases from V and 7 bases from J, with 15 bases between. The germline V gene has CDR1 SGHVS and CDR2 FQNEAQ. CDR3 amino acids: CASSFSGARNEAFF. CDR3 coding DNA: TGTGCCAGCAGCTTCTCGGGGGCTAGAAATGAAGCTTTCTTT.

This clonotype was seen a few times. The V and J genes are TRBV2 and TRBJ2-7, with D perhaps TRBD2 (6 bases). V was shortened by 6 bases and J by 5 bases, with 11 bases between the two germline ends. CDR3 length equals 12 residues. Germline V gives CDR1 SNHLY, CDR2 FYNNEI. Here the CDR3 reads CASSPWRDEQYF. The CDR3 nucleotides are TGTGCCAGCAGCCCCTGGAGGGACGAGCAGTACTTC.

The chain recombines TRBV12-5 with TRBJ2-7; D gene uncertain. This CDR3 has 16 residues. In germline, CDR1 is LGHNT, CDR2 FRNRAP. Trimming pared 3 bases from V and 7 bases from J, leaving 22 bases between. This CDR3 reads CASGLEPPVGVREQYF. The CDR3 DNA sequence: TGTGCTAGTGGTTTAGAGCCCCCGGTTGGGGTTCGGGAGCAGTACTTC.

V usage is TRBV20-1 and J usage is TRBJ2-7, with D tentatively TRBD1 (7 bases). The CDR3 consists of 15 residues. Between the trimmed V and J ends, which lost 6 bases and 3 bases, there was a span of 21 bases. Germline CDR1 DFQATT, CDR2 SNEGSKA (reference sequence). The CDR3, as DNA: TGCAGTGCGAGGGGGCCGACTAGTCGGAGCTACGAGCAGTACTTC. Translation gives CSARGPTSRSYEQYF.

This clonotype was seen a few times. The chain links TRBV20-1 to TRBJ2-6; D uncertain. The germline V and J ends were trimmed by 6 bases and 2 bases, with 14 bases remaining between them. This CDR3 is 15 amino acids long. The germline V gene encodes CDR1 DFQATT and CDR2 SNEGSKA (reference sequence). For the CDR3, the DNA is TGCAGTGCACCAGACACGGGCACTGGGGCCAACGTCCTGACTTTC. Translated: CSAPDTGTGANVLTF.

The CDR3 loop is CSAAGLAETQYF. CDR3 bases: TGCAGTGCTGCCGGGCTAGCGGAGACGCAGTATTTT. This sequence joins TRBV20-1 and TRBJ2-3; 7 nucleotides line up with TRBD2. The J segment lost 9 bases and the V segment lost 5 bases, leaving 8 bases of the junction unmatched. CDR1 is DFQATT, CDR2 SNEGSKA, per germline (reference sequence). This CDR3 is 12 amino acids long.

The chain carries TRBV7-2 and TRBJ2-7; D is possibly TRBD2 (7 bases). Trimming stripped 2 bases from V and 7 bases from J, with 18 bases between. CDR1 and CDR2 (germline): SGHTA, FQGNSA. This CDR3 comprises 15 residues. The CDR3 DNA reads TGTGCCAGCAGCTTAAACCTTAGGGGGGGGAATGAGCAGTACTTC. It specifies CASSLNLRGGNEQYF. Combining the CDR3 with reference TRBV7-2 and TRBJ2-7 gives the whole variable domain GAGVSQSPSNKVTEKGKDVELRCDPISGHTALYWYRQSLGQGLEFLIYFQGNSAPDKSGLPSDRFSAERTGGSVSTLTIQRTQQEDSAVYLCASSLNLRGGNEQYFGPGTRLTVT.